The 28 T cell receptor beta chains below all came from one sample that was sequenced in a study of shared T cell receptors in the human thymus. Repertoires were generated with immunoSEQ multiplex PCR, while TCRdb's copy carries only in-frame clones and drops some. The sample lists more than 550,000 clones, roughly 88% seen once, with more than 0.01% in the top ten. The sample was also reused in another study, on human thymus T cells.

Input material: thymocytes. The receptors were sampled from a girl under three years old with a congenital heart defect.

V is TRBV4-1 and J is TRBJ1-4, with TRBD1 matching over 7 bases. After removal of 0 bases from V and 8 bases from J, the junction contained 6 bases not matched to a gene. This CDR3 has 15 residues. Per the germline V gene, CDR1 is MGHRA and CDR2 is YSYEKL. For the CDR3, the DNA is TGCGCCAGCAGCCAAGATCGACAGGGAACCGAAAAACTGTTTTTT. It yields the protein CASSQDRQGTEKLFF.

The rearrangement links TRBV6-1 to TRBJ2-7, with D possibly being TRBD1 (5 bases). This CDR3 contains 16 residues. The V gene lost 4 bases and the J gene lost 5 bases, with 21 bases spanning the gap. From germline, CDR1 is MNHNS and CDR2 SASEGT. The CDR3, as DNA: TGTGCCAGCAGTGTAATACGTGGGGCGCTTCTTAACGAGCAGTACTTC. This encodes CASSVIRGALLNEQYF.

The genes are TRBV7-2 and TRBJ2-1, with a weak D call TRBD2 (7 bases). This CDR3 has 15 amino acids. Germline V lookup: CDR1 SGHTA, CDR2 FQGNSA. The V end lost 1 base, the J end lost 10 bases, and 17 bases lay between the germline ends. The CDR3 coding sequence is TGTGCCAGCAGCTTAGGGAGGGGGGGCCTTTGGGAGCAGTTCTTC. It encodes CASSLGRGGLWEQFF.

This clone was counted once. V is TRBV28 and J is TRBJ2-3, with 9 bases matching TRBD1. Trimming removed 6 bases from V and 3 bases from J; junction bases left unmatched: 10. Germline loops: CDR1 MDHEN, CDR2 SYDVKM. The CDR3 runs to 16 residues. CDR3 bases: TGTGCCAGCAGGCCTACCCACAGGGGGCTAACAGATACGCAGTATTTT. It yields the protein CASRPTHRGLTDTQYF.

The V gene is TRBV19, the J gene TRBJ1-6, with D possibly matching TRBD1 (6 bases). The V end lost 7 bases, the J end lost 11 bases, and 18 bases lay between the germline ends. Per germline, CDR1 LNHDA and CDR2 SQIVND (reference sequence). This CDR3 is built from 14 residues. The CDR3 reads CASTLDGQWTPLHF. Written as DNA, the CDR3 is TGTGCCAGTACCTTGGACGGACAGTGGACACCCCTCCACTTT. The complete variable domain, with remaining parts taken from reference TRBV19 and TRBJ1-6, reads DGGITQSPKYLFRKEGQNVTLSCEQNLNHDAMYWYRQDPGQGLRLIYYSQIVNDFQKGDIAEGYSVSREKKESFPLTVTSAQKNPTAFYLCASTLDGQWTPLHFGNGTRLTVT.

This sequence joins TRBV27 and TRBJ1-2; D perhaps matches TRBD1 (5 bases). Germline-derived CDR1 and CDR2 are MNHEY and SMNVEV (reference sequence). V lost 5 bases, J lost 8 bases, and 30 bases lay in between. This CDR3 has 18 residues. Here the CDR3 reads CASSPINPIAREGTGYTF. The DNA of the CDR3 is TGTGCCAGCAGTCCCATTAACCCAATTGCCCGGGAGGGGACCGGCTACACCTTC.

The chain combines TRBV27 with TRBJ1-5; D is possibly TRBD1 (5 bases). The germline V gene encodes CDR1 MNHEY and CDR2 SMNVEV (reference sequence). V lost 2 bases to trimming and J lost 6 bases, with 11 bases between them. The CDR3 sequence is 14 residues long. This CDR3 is CASSLTVRGQPQHF. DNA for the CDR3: TGTGCCAGCAGTTTAACAGTTAGGGGTCAGCCCCAGCATTTT.

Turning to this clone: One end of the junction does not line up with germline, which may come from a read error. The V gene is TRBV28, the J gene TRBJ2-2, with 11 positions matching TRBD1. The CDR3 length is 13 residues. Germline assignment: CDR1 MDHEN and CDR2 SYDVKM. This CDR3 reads CASRTGGTGKLFF. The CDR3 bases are TGTGCCAGCCGGACAGGGGGCACCGGGAAGCTGTTTTTT.

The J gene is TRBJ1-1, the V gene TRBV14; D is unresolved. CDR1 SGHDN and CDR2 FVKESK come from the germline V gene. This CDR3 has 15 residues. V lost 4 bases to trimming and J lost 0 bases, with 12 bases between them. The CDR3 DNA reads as TGTGCCAGCAGCCCAGCCGGAGGCATGAACACTGAAGCTTTCTTT. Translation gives CASSPAGGMNTEAFF.

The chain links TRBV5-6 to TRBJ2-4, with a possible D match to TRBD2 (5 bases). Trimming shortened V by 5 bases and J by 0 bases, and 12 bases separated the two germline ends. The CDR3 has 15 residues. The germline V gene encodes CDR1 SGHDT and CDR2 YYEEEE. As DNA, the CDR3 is TGTGCCAGCAGAGAGCGGTATCTAGCCAAAAACATTCAGTACTTC. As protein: CASRERYLAKNIQYF. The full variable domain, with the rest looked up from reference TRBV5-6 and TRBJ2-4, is DAGVTQSPTHLIKTRGQQVTLRCSPKSGHDTVSWYQQALGQGPQFIFQYYEEEERQRGNFPDRFSGHQFPNYSSELNVNALLLGDSALYLCASRERYLAKNIQYFGAGTRLSVL.

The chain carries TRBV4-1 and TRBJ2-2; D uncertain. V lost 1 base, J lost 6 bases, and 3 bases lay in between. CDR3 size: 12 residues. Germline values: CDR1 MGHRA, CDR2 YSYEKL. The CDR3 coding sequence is TGCGCCAGCAGCCAAGTCTCCGGGGAGCTGTTTTTT. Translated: CASSQVSGELFF.

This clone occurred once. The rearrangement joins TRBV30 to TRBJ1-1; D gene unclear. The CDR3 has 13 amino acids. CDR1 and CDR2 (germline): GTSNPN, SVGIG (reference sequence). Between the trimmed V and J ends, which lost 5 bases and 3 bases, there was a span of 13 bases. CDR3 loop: CAWGPQRHTEAFF. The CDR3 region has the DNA TGTGCCTGGGGGCCCCAAAGGCACACTGAAGCTTTCTTT.

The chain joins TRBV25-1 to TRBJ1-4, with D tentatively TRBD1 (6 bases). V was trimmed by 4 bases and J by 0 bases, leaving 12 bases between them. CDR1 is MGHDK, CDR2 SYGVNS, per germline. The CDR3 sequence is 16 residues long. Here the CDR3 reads CASSGKQGPTNEKLFF. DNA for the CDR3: TGTGCCAGCAGTGGCAAACAGGGACCAACTAATGAAAAACTGTTTTTT.

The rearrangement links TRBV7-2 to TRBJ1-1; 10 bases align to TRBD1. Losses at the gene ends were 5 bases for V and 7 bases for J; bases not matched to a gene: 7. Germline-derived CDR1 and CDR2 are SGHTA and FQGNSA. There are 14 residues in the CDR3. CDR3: CASSPTGGAVEAFF. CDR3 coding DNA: TGTGCCAGCAGCCCGACAGGGGGCGCGGTTGAAGCTTTCTTT.

CDR3 sequence: CASGPDRLAGGPGQETQYF. The CDR3 DNA follows: TGTGCTAGTGGTCCCGACAGACTAGCGGGGGGGCCAGGCCAAGAGACCCAGTACTTC. The chain combines TRBV12-5 with TRBJ2-5; 14 nucleotides agree with TRBD2. The germline gives CDR1 LGHNT, CDR2 FRNRAP. This CDR3 comprises 19 residues. J gave up 1 base and V 5 bases, and 12 bases lay outside the gene matches.

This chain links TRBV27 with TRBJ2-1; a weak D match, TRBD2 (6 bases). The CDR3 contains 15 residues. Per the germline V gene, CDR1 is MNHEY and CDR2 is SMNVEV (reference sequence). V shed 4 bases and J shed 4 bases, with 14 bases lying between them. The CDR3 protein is CASSSGLSTYNEQFF. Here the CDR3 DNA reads TGTGCCAGCAGTTCGGGACTGAGTACGTACAATGAGCAGTTCTTC.

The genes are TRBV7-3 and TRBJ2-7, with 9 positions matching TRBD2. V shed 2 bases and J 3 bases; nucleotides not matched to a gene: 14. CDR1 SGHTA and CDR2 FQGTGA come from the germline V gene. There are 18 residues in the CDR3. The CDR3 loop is CASSLYPSLAGDHYEQYF. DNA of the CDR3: TGTGCCAGCAGCTTATATCCATCACTAGCGGGCGACCACTACGAGCAGTACTTC.

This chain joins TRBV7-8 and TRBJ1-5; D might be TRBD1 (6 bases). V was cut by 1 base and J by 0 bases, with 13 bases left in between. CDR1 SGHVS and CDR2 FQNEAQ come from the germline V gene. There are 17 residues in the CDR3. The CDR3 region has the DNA TGTGCCAGCAGCTTAGGAGGGGGGGAATATAGCAATCAGCCCCAGCATTTT. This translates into CASSLGGGEYSNQPQHF.

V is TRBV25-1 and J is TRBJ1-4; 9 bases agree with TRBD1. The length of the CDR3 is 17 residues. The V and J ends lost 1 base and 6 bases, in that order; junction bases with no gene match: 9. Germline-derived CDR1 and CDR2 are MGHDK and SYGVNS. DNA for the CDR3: TGTGCCAGCAGTGAATTCAAGTACGACAGGGGGGATGAAAAACTGTTTTTT. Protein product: CASSEFKYDRGDEKLFF.

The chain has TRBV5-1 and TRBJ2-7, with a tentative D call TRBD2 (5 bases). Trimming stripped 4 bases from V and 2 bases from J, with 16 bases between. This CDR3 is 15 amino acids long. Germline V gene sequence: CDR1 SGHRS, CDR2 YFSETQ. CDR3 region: CASSLDYPKTYEQYF. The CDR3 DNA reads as TGCGCCAGCAGCCTCGACTACCCAAAGACCTACGAGCAGTACTTC. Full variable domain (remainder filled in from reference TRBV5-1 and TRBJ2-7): KAGVTQTPRYLIKTRGQQVTLSCSPISGHRSVSWYQQTPGQGLQFLFEYFSETQRNKGNFPGRFSGRQFSNSRSEMNVSTLELGDSALYLCASSLDYPKTYEQYFGPGTRLTVT.

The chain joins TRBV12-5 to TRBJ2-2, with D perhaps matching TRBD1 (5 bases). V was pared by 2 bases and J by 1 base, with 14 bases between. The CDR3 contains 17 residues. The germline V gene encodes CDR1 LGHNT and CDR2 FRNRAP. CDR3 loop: CASGLPTQARNTGELFF. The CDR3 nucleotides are TGTGCTAGTGGTTTGCCAACACAGGCTCGGAACACCGGGGAGCTGTTTTTT.

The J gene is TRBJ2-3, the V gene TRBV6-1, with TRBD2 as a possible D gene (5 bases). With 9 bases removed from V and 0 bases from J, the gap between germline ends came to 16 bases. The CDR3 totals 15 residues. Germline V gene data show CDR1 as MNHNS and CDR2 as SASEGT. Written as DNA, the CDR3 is TGTGCCAGTGCCACTAGGCGGTCTAGCACAGATACGCAGTATTTT. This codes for CASATRRSSTDTQYF.

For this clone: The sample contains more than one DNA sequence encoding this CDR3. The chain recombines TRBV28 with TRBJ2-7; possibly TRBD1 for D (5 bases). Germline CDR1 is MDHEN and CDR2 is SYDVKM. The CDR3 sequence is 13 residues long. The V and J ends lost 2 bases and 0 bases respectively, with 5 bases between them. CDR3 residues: CASSLTGSYEQYF. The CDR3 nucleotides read TGTGCCAGCAGTTTAACAGGCTCCTACGAGCAGTACTTC.

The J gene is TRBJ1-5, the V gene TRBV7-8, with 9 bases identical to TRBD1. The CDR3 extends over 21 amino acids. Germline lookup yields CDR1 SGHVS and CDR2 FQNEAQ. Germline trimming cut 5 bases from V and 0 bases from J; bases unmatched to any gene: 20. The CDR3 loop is CASSPYSYRGPVPYSNQPQHF. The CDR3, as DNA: TGTGCCAGCAGCCCCTACTCCTACAGGGGGCCCGTACCGTATAGCAATCAGCCCCAGCATTTT.

CDR3 DNA sequence: TGTGCCAGCACGACTACGAACACTGAAGCTTTCTTT. It is translated as CASTTTNTEAFF. The chain links TRBV25-1 to TRBJ1-1; D not certain. Per germline, CDR1 MGHDK and CDR2 SYGVNS. Deletions cut 7 bases from V and 1 base from J, with 7 bases between. This CDR3 region has 12 residues.

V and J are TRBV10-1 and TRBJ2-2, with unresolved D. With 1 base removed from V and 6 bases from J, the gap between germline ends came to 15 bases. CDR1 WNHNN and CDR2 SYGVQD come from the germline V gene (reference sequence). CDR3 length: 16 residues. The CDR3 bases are TGCGCCAGCAGTGAGTATAAAGCTTGGCGGCCCGGGGAGCTGTTTTTT. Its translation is CASSEYKAWRPGELFF.

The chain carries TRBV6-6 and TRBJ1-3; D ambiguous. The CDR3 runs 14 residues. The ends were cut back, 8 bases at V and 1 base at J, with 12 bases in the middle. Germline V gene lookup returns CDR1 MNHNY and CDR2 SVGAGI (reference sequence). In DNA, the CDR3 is TGTGCCAGCGGGAGGGTATTGTCTGGAAACACCATATATTTT. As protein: CASGRVLSGNTIYF.

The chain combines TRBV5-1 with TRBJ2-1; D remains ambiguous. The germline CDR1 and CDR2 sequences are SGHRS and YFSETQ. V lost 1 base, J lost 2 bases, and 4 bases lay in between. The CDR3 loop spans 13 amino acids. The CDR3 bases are TGCGCCAGCAGCTTGCCAGCCTACAATGAGCAGTTCTTC. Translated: CASSLPAYNEQFF.